The 24 T cell receptor beta chains given below trace back to one sample, sequenced in a study of T cell clonality in common variable immunodeficiency. Measured with immunoSEQ multiplex PCR; TCRdb has only the in-frame clones, and not every one. The sample contains tens of thousands of clones, none occurring once; 1.5% to 2% lies in the top ten. The sequenced material came from peripheral blood mononuclear cells. These receptor sequences come from a person aged 18 to 75 in good health.

This clone has a count of ten or more. From the germline J gene comes the end of the CDR3, since the read stops 3 residues before it. V usage is TRBV5-4 and J usage is TRBJ2-7; 7 nucleotides agree with TRBD1. CDR3 size: 16 residues. The V segment lost 1 base and the J segment 4 bases; nucleotides outside the gene matches: 11. Germline V lookup: CDR1 SGHNT, CDR2 YYREEE (reference sequence). Partial CDR3 DNA: TGTGCCAGCAGCTTGTCGACAGGGAAAGTAGGGTACGAG. Translating gives CASSLSTGKVGYE. The full CDR3 sequence reads CASSLSTGKVGYEQYF.

This clone has a count of ten or more. The read finishes 3 residues shy of the CDR3 end, and the germline J gene is used to complete it. The V call is TRBV5-5, the J call TRBJ1-1; D is possibly TRBD1 (5 bases). V was pared by 4 bases and J by 1 base, with 14 bases between. The CDR3 is 15 amino acids. CDR1 is SGHKS, CDR2 YYEKEE, per germline (reference sequence). CDR3 sequence reads: CASSHSEQENTEAFF. The part of the CDR3 DNA that was read is TGTGCCAGCAGCCACTCGGAACAGGAGAACACTGAA.

This clone has ten or more counts. A junction end diverges from the germline sequence, so it may reflect a read error. The read ends 3 residues shy of where the CDR3 ends; the end is completed using the germline J gene. The rearrangement links TRBV7-8 to TRBJ2-7, with 13 bases that match TRBD2. The CDR3 is 15 amino acids. Germline V gives CDR1 SGHVS, CDR2 FQNEAQ. CDR3 sequence: CANSLGLAGTYEQYF. Partial CDR3 DNA: TGTGCCAACAGCTTGGGACTAGCGGGAACCTACGAG.

This clone was found many times. The CDR3 end falls 3 residues outside the read, so it is completed with the germline J gene. This sequence joins TRBV14 and TRBJ2-7, with D maybe TRBD1 (5 bases). The length of the CDR3 is 17 residues. CDR1 and CDR2 (germline): SGHDN, FVKESK. V shed 0 bases and J shed 5 bases, with 20 bases lying between them. CDR3 residues: CASSQDGPTAGWDEQYF. CDR3 DNA, as far as it was read: TGTGCCAGCAGCCAAGATGGGCCGACAGCCGGGTGGGACGAG.

This clone was found many times. The read falls 3 residues short of the CDR3 end, and the missing part is taken from the germline J gene. The chain links TRBV20-1 to TRBJ1-6; TRBD1 matches 10 bases. V was clipped by 2 bases and J by 9 bases; unmatched bases: 7. CDR3 length equals 15 residues. CDR1 and CDR2 (germline): DFQATT, SNEGSKA (reference sequence). CDR3 sequence reads: CSARSGTGEGSPLHF. CDR3 DNA, as far as it was read: TGCAGTGCTAGATCTGGGACAGGGGAAGGTTCACCC.

This clone was seen at least ten times. The read comes to an end 3 residues before the CDR3 does, leaving the germline J gene to fill in the end. The rearrangement joins TRBV4-1 to TRBJ2-7, with 8 bases aligning to TRBD2. The junction had 7 bases not matched to a gene; V was cut back by 3 bases and J by 3 bases. Germline CDR1 reads MGHRA; CDR2 reads YSYEKL. This CDR3 is 15 amino acids long. The covered CDR3 bases are TGCGCCAGCAGCCAGGTACTAGCGGAGAACTACGAG. Protein sequence: CASSQVLAENYE. The entire CDR3 sequence reads CASSQVLAENYEQYF.

This clone was recorded many times. Other DNA sequences of this sample code for an identical CDR3. The part of the CDR3 DNA that was read is TGTGCCAGTAGTCGGGGGAACACTGAA. It yields the protein CASSRGNTE. The entire CDR3 sequence reads CASSRGNTEAFF. The rearrangement joins TRBV19 to TRBJ1-1; D is unresolved. The read is 3 residues too short to cover the CDR3 end, so that end is filled in from the germline J gene. V dropped 5 bases and J dropped 1 base, with 5 bases sitting between them. The CDR3 loop spans 12 amino acids. CDR1 LNHDA and CDR2 SQIVND come from the germline V gene (reference sequence).

This clone was observed at least ten times. The read falls 3 residues short of the CDR3 end, and the missing part is taken from the germline J gene. The chain is built from TRBV7-3 and TRBJ2-7; no clear D gene. Germline values: CDR1 SGHTA, CDR2 FQGTGA. The CDR3 consists of 14 residues. V was trimmed by 5 bases and J by 3 bases, leaving 14 bases between them. The covered CDR3 bases are TGTGCCAGCAGCCTCGCTGGCTCGAACTACGAG. This encodes CASSLAGSNYE. The complete CDR3 protein is CASSLAGSNYEQYF.

Note on this clone: With the read ending 3 residues before the CDR3 end, the germline J gene is used to fill in that end. The chain uses TRBV11-1 and TRBJ2-2; 7 bases align to TRBD2. The CDR3 contains 14 residues. With V trimmed by 3 bases and J by 6 bases, 4 bases remained unmatched. The germline V gene has CDR1 SGHAT and CDR2 FQDESV (reference sequence). CDR3 DNA, as far as it was read: TGTGCCAGCAGCTTTGGACTAGTAGCCGGGGAG. Protein product: CASSFGLVAGE. In full, the CDR3 reads CASSFGLVAGELFF.

Only a few counts were recorded for this clone. The missing CDR3 end, 3 residues past where the read stops, is filled in from the germline J gene. This chain uses TRBV7-2 with TRBJ2-1; 8 bases line up with TRBD2. Per the germline V gene, CDR1 is SGHTA and CDR2 is FQGNSA. The junction had 6 bases not matched to a gene; V was cut back by 3 bases and J by 5 bases. This CDR3 spans 15 amino acids. CDR3 region: CASSLTSVGDNEQFF. CDR3 DNA, as far as it was read: TGTGCCAGCAGCTTGACTAGCGTCGGAGACAATGAG.

This clone was recorded at least ten times. The read comes to an end 3 residues before the CDR3 does, leaving the germline J gene to fill in the end. The chain recombines TRBV7-8 with TRBJ2-7; D might be TRBD2 (7 bases). The V end lost 2 bases, the J end lost 3 bases, and 17 bases lay between the germline ends. The CDR3 is 16 amino acids. Germline CDR1 is SGHVS and CDR2 is FQNEAQ. CDR3 DNA, as far as it was read: TGTGCCAGCAGCTTAATGTCTAGGGGGGGGTTCTACGAG. Translation: CASSLMSRGGFYE. The full CDR3 is CASSLMSRGGFYEQYF.

There are a few counts of this clone. Sequencing ends 3 residues short of the CDR3 end; the germline J gene provides the rest. The rearrangement joins TRBV5-5 to TRBJ2-7; D may be TRBD1 (6 bases). This CDR3 has 15 amino acids. The germline V and J ends were trimmed by 4 bases and 2 bases, with 16 bases remaining between them. The germline V gene has CDR1 SGHKS and CDR2 YYEKEE (reference sequence). CDR3 bases read: TGTGCCAGCAGCGAAGTAGGGGGACCTCCCTACGAG. It is translated as CASSEVGGPPYE. The full CDR3 is CASSEVGGPPYEQYF.

This clone was counted many times. The CDR3 end is not reached by the read, which stops 3 residues before it; the germline J gene fills it in. This chain uses TRBV7-3 with TRBJ2-5, with 7 bases fitting TRBD2. The CDR3 runs 14 residues. Germline CDR1 is SGHTA and CDR2 is FQGTGA. The V gene end was trimmed by 6 bases and the J gene end by 4 bases; junction bases not matched to a gene: 8. Partial CDR3 DNA: TGTGCCAGCAGTTATCAGGGAGGGAGAGAGACC. Translated, it gives CASSYQGGRET. In full, the CDR3 is CASSYQGGRETQYF.

This clone has a handful of counts. The junction departs from the called germline gene at one end, perhaps through a read error. The CDR3 goes on 3 residues after the read ends, and that part is filled in from the germline J gene. The rearrangement uses TRBV7-7 and TRBJ2-2; D is undetermined. The CDR3 length is 16 residues. Germline V gene lookup returns CDR1 SSHAT and CDR2 FNYEAQ (reference sequence). CDR3: CASSLAEGLAAGELFF. The CDR3 bases that were read are TGTGCTAGCAGCTTAGCCGAAGGTCTCGCGGCAGGGGAG.

There are many counts of this clone. The read terminates 3 residues ahead of where the CDR3 ends, so the germline J gene completes it. V gene TRBV11-2 combines with J gene TRBJ2-2, with D unresolved. Trimming stripped 0 bases from V and 8 bases from J, with 7 bases between. The CDR3 covers 13 residues. Germline V CDR1 and CDR2: SGHAT, FQNNGV. The covered CDR3 bases are TGTGCCAGCAGCTTAGATCGTGTAGGGGAG. It translates to CASSLDRVGE. The entire CDR3 sequence reads CASSLDRVGELFF.

This clone was seen repeatedly, ten times or more. Read sequence stops 3 residues before the CDR3 end, and the germline J gene provides the missing end. The V gene is TRBV10-1, the J gene TRBJ2-3; TRBD2 matches at 10 bases. The ends lost 0 bases at V and 2 bases at J; junction bases unmatched: 2. Germline assignment: CDR1 WNHNN and CDR2 SYGVQD (reference sequence). CDR3 size: 16 residues. The sequenced CDR3 bases are TGCGCCAGCAGTGAGTCACTAGCGGGGATCACAGATACG. Translation gives CASSESLAGITDT. In full, the CDR3 reads CASSESLAGITDTQYF.

In its sample, this clone was seen many times. The read halts 3 residues ahead of the CDR3 end, with the missing end drawn from the germline J gene. The V and J genes are TRBV20-1 and TRBJ1-4; no clear D gene. Germline loops: CDR1 DFQATT, CDR2 SNEGSKA (reference sequence). V was trimmed by 3 bases and J by 1 base, leaving 9 bases between them. The CDR3 length is 14 residues. The chain's CDR3 is CSARFTGTNEKLFF. Partial CDR3 DNA: TGCAGTGCTAGGTTCACGGGAACTAATGAAAAA.

This clone was found many times. The sequence runs out 3 residues before the end of the CDR3; the remainder is reconstructed from the germline J gene. The chain couples TRBV5-1 to TRBJ1-5, with TRBD1 as a possible D gene (6 bases). Germline V gene data show CDR1 as SGHRS and CDR2 as YFSETQ. The V end was cut by 0 bases, the J end by 2 bases, with 15 bases between. This CDR3 has 17 amino acids. This CDR3 is CASSLGIGGEGNQPQHF. CDR3 bases read: TGCGCCAGCAGCTTGGGGATTGGGGGCGAGGGCAATCAGCCC.

This clone came up many times. The CDR3 is cut off 3 residues early in the read; its end comes from the germline J gene. The chain couples TRBV19 to TRBJ1-1; D perhaps matches TRBD1 (6 bases). CDR3 length equals 14 residues. Trimming removed 2 bases at V and 2 bases at J, with 9 bases between. The germline CDR1 and CDR2 sequences are LNHDA and SQIVND (reference sequence). The CDR3 DNA, read in part, is TGTGCCAGTAGTATAAAACAGGGTAACACTGAA. It translates to CASSIKQGNTE. The CDR3 in its entirety is CASSIKQGNTEAFF.

This clone occurred many times. This CDR3 is CASSDGQGVDYGYTF. CDR3 bases read: TGTGCCAGCAGTGACGGACAGGGGGTTGACTATGGC. The rearrangement links TRBV27 to TRBJ1-2; 10 nucleotides line up with TRBD1. From the germline J gene comes the end of the CDR3, since the read stops 3 residues before it. V shed 5 bases and J 3 bases; nucleotides not matched to a gene: 6. CDR3 length equals 15 residues. CDR1 and CDR2 from the germline V gene are MNHEY and SMNVEV (reference sequence).

There are many counts of this clone. Coverage ceases 3 residues before the CDR3 finishes, and the germline J gene fills in the end. This rearrangement joins TRBV20-1 to TRBJ2-3; 10 bases match TRBD2. This CDR3 region has 16 residues. The trim removed 3 bases at V and 0 bases at J, leaving 6 bases unmatched. In germline, CDR1 is DFQATT, CDR2 SNEGSKA (reference sequence). The CDR3 sequence is CSASLAGASSTDTQYF. The DNA read from the CDR3 is TGCAGTGCTAGCCTAGCGGGAGCCAGTAGCACAGATACG.

This clone was detected ten times or more. The DNA ends 3 residues before the CDR3 does, and the rest of the CDR3 is filled in from the germline J gene. The J gene is TRBJ1-5, the V gene TRBV7-9; 7 bases line up with TRBD1. Germline V gene lookup returns CDR1 SEHNR and CDR2 FQNEAQ (reference sequence). J gave up 4 bases and V 6 bases, and 6 bases lay outside the gene matches. This CDR3 spans 14 amino acids. Here the CDR3 reads CASRRQGQNQPQHF. CDR3 bases read: TGTGCCAGCAGGAGACAGGGCCAAAATCAGCCC.

This clone was seen at least ten times. The CDR3 extends 3 residues past the end of the read, so its final part is completed from the germline J gene. The chain combines TRBV18 with TRBJ2-7; tentative D call: TRBD1 (5 bases). CDR3 length: 16 amino acids. Trimming took 0 bases from V and 5 from J, leaving 17 bases between them. Germline CDR1 reads KGHSH; CDR2 reads LQKENI. CDR3: CASSPPNRQGVNEQYF. CDR3 DNA, as far as it was read: TGTGCCAGCTCACCACCGAATCGGCAGGGCGTCAACGAG.

Ten or more counts support this clone. The read terminates 3 residues before the CDR3 end, so the remaining end is supplied by the germline J gene. V is TRBV5-1 and J is TRBJ2-2; D unclear. Germline CDR1 reads SGHRS; CDR2 reads YFSETQ. The CDR3 contains 15 residues. Trimming left V 0 bases short and J 4 bases short, with 10 bases between. The sequenced part of the CDR3 DNA is TGCGCCAGCAGCTTGGATAGCTATACCACCGGGGAG. Encoded protein: CASSLDSYTTGE. The full CDR3 is CASSLDSYTTGELFF.